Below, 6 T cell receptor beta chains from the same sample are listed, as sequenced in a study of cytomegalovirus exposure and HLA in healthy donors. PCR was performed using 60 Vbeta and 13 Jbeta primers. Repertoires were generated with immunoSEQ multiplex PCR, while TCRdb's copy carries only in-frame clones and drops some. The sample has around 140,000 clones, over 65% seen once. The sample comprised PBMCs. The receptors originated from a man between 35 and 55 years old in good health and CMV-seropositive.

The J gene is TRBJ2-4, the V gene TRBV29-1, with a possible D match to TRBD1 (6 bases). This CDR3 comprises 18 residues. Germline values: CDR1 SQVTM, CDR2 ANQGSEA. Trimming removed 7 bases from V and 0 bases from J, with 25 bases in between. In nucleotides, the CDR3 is TGCAGCGCAGGCCGGGACAACGGTAGAAGATTAGCCAAAAACATTCAGTACTTC. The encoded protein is CSAGRDNGRRLAKNIQYF. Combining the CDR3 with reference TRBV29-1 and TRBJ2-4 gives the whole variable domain SAVISQKPSRDICQRGTSLTIQCQVDSQVTMMFWYRQQPGQSLTLIATANQGSEATYESGFVIDKFPISRPNLTFSTLTVSNMSPEDSSIYLCSAGRDNGRRLAKNIQYFGAGTRLSVL.

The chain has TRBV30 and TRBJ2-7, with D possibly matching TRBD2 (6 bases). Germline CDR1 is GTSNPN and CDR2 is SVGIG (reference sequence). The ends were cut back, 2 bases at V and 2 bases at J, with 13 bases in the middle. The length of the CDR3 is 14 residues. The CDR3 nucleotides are TGTGCCTGGAGTCGGGGGACGCCCACCTACGAGCAGTACTTC. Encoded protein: CAWSRGTPTYEQYF.

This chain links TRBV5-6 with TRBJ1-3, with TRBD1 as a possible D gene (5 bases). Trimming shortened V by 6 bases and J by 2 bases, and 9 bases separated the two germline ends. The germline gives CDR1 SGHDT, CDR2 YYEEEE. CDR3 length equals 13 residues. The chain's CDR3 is CASTRGAGNTIYF. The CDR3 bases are TGTGCCAGCACCCGGGGGGCTGGAAACACCATATATTTT.

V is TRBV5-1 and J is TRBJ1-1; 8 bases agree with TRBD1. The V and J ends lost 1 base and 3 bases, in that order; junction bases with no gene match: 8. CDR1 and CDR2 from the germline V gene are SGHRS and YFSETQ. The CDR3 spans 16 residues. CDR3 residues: CASSLSGGADYTEAFF. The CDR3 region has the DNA TGCGCCAGCAGCTTGTCAGGGGGCGCAGATTACACTGAAGCTTTCTTT.

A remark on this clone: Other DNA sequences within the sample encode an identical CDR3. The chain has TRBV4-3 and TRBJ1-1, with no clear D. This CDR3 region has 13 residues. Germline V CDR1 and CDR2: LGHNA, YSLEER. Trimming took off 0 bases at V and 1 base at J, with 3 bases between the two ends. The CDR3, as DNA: TGCGCCAGCAGCCAAGACAGGAACACTGAAGCTTTCTTT. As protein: CASSQDRNTEAFF.

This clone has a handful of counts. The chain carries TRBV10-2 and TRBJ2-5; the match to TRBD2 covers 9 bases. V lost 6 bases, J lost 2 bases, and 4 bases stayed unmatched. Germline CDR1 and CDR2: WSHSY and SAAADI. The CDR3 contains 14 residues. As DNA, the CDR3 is TGCGCCAGCAGCTTAGCGGGAGCGCAAGAGACCCAGTACTTC. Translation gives CASSLAGAQETQYF.